This TCR beta chain was observed in a study of technical replicates of blood from a few donors. Sequenced by immunoSEQ multiplex PCR; TCRdb stores in-frame clones only, minus some. Counted here are more than 60,000 clones, around 92% occurring once; the ten biggest clones make up around 0.43%. Trimming left V 4 bases short and J 4 bases short, with 5 bases between. CDR1 is MNHEY, CDR2 SMNVEV, per germline (reference sequence). CDR3 length equals 12 residues. The sequenced sample consisted of T cells isolated from PBMCs. The origin of this receptor is a human donor in good health. The chain combines TRBV27 with TRBJ2-1; D remains unclear. CDR3 nucleotides: TGTGCCAGCAGTTACGGGTACAATGAGCAGTTCTTC. Translation: CASSYGYNEQFF.